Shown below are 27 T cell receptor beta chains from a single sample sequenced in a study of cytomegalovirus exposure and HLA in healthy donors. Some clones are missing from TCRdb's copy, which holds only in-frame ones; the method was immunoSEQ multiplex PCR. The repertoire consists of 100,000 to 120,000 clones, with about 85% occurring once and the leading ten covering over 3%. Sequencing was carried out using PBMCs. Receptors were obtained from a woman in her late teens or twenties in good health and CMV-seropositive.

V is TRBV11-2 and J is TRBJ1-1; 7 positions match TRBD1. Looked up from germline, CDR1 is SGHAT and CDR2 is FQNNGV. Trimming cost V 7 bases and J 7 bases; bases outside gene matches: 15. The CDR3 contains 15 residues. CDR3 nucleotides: TGTGCCAGCACCCGGGGGGGGCGTGGGGACAGTGAAGCTTTCTTT. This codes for CASTRGGRGDSEAFF.

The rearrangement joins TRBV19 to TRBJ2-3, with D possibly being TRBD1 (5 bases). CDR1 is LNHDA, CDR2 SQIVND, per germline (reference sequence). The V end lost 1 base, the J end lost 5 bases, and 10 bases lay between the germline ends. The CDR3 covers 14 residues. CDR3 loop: CASSIVRAGDTQYF. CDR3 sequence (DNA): TGTGCCAGTAGTATAGTCAGGGCCGGAGATACGCAGTATTTT.

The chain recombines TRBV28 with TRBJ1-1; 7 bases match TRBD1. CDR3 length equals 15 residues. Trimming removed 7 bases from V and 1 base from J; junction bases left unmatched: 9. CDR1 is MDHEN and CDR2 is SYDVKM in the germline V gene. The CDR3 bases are TGTGCCAGCAACCAGGCCGGGACAGCGAACACTGAAGCTTTCTTT. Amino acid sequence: CASNQAGTANTEAFF.

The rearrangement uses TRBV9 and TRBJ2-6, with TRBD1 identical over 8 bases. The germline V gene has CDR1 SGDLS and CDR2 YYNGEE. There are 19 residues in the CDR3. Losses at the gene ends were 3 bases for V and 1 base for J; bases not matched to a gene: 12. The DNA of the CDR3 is TGTGCCAGCAGCGCAAACCGGGACAGGAGTGAATCTGGGGCCAACGTCCTGACTTTC. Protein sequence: CASSANRDRSESGANVLTF.

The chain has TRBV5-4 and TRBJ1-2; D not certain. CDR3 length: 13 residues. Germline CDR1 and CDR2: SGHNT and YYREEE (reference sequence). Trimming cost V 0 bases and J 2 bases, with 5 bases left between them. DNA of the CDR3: TGTGCCAGCAGCTTGGAACAGAACTATGGCTACACCTTC. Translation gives CASSLEQNYGYTF. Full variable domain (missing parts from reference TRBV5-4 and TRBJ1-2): ETGVTQSPTHLIKTRGQQVTLRCSSQSGHNTVSWYQQALGQGPQFIFQYYREEENGRGNFPPRFSGLQFPNYSSELNVNALELDDSALYLCASSLEQNYGYTFGSGTRLTVV.

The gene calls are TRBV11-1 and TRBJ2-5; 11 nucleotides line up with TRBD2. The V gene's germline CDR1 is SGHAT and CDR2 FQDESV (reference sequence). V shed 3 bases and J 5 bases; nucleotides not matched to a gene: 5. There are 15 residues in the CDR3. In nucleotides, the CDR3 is TGTGCCAGCAGCTTTAGCGGGGGGGCCCGGGAGACCCAGTACTTC. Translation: CASSFSGGARETQYF.

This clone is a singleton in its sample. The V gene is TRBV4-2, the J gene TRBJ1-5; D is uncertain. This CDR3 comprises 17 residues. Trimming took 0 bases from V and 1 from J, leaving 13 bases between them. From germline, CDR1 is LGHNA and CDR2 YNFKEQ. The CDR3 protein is CASSQDRVRSSNQPQHF. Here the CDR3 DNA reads TGTGCCAGCAGCCAAGATCGGGTCAGATCAAGCAATCAGCCCCAGCATTTT.

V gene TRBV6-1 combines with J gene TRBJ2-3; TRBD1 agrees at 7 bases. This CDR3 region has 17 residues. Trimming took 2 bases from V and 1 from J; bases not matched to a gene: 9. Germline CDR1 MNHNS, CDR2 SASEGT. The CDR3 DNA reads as TGTGCCAGCAGTGAACTCATACAGGGGAAAGGCACAGATACGCAGTATTTT. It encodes CASSELIQGKGTDTQYF.

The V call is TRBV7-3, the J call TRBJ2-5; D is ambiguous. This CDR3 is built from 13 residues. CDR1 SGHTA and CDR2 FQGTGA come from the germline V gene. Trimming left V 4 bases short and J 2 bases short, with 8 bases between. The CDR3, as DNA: TGTGCCAGCAGCTCGGTACTACAAGAGACCCAGTACTTC. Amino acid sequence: CASSSVLQETQYF.

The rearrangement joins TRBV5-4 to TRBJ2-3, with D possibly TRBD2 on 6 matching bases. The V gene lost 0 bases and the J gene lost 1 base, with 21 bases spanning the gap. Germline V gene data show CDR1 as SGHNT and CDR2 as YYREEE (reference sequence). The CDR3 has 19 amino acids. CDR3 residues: CASSLDGTFAYYGTDTQYF. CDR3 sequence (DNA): TGTGCCAGCAGCTTGGACGGGACTTTTGCGTACTATGGCACAGATACGCAGTATTTT.

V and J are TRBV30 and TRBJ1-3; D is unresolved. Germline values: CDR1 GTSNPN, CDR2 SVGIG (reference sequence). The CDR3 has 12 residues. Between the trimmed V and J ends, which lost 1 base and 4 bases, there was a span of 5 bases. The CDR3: CAWSGQGNTIYF. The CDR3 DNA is TGTGCCTGGAGTGGCCAGGGAAACACCATATATTTT.

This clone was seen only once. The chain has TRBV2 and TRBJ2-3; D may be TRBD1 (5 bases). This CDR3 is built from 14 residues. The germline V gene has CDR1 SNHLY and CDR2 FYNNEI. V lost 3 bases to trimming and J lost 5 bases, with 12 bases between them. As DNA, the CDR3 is TGTGCCAGCAGTGAGGGGCAATTTAAAGATACGCAGTATTTT. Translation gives CASSEGQFKDTQYF.

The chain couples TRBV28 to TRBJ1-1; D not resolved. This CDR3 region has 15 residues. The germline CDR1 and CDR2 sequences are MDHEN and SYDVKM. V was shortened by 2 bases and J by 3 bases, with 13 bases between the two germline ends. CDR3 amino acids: CASSLSLSGDTEAFF. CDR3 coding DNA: TGTGCCAGCAGTTTAAGCTTGTCCGGGGACACTGAAGCTTTCTTT.

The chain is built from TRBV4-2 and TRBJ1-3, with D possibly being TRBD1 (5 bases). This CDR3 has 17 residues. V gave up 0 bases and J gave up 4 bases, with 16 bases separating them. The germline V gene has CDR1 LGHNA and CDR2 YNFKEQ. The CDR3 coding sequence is TGTGCCAGCAGCCAAGACCCTACAGGCCAAGCGGGAAACACCATATATTTT. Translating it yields CASSQDPTGQAGNTIYF.

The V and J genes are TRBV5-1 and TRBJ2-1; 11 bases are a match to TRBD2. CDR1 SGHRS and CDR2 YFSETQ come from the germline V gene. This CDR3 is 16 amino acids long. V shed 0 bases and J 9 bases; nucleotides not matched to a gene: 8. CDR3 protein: CASSLGLAGSKFEQFF. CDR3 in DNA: TGCGCCAGCAGCTTGGGACTAGCGGGGAGCAAATTTGAGCAGTTCTTC.

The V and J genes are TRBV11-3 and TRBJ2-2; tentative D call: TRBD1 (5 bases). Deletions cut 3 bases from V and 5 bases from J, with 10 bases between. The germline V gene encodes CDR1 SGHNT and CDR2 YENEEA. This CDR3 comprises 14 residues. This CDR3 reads CASSFRQRTGELFF. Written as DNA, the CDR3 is TGTGCCAGCAGCTTCCGACAGAGGACCGGGGAGCTGTTTTTT. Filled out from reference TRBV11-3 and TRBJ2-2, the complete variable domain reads EAGVVQSPRYKIIEKKQPVAFWCNPISGHNTLYWYLQNLGQGPELLIRYENEEAVDDSQLPKDRFSAERLKGVDSTLKIQPAELGDSAVYLCASSFRQRTGELFFGEGSRLTVL.

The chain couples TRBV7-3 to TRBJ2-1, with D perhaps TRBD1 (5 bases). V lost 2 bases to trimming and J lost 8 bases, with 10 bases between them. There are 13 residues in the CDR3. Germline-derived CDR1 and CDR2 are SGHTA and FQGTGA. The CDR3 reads CASSLGRADEQFF. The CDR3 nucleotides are TGTGCCAGCAGCTTAGGCAGGGCGGATGAGCAGTTCTTC.

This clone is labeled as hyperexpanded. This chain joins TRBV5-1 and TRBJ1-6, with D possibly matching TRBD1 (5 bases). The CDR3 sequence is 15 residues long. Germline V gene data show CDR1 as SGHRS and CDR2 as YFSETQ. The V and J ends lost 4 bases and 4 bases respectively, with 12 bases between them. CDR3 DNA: TGCGCCAGCAGCCCGGGACTCATTTATAATTCACCCCTCCACTTT. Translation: CASSPGLIYNSPLHF. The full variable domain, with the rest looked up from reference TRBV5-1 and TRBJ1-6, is KAGVTQTPRYLIKTRGQQVTLSCSPISGHRSVSWYQQTPGQGLQFLFEYFSETQRNKGNFPGRFSGRQFSNSRSEMNVSTLELGDSALYLCASSPGLIYNSPLHFGNGTRLTVT.

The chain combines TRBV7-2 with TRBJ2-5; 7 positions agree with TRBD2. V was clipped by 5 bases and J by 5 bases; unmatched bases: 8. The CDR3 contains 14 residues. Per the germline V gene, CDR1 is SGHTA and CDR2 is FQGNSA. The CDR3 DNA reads TGTGCCAGCAGCCCCTGGGGGGGTGTTGAGACCCAGTACTTC. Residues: CASSPWGGVETQYF.

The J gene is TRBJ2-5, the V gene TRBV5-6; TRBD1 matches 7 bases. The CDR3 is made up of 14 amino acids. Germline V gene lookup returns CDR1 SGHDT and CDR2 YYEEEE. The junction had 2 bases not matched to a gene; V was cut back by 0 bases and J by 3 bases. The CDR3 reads CASSLDDREETQYF. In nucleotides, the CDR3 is TGTGCCAGCAGCTTGGATGACAGGGAAGAGACCCAGTACTTC.

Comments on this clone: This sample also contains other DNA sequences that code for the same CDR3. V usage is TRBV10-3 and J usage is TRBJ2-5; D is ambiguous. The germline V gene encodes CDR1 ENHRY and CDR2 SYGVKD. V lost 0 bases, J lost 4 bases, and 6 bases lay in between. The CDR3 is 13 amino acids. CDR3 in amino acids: CAISESPGETQYF. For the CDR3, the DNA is TGTGCCATCAGTGAGTCCCCGGGAGAGACCCAGTACTTC.

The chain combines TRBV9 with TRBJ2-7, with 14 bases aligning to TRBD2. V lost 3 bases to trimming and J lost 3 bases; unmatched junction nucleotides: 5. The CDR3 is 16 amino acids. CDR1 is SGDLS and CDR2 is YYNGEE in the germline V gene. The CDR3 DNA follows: TGTGCCAGCAGCGCCCAGGGGACTAGCGGGAGCTACGAGCAGTACTTC. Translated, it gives CASSAQGTSGSYEQYF.

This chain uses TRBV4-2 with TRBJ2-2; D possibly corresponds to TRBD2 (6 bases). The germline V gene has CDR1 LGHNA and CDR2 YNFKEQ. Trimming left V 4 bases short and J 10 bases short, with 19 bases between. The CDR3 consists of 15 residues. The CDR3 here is CASSRAAGLVAELFF. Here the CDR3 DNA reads TGTGCCAGCAGCCGAGCCGCGGGGTTAGTAGCGGAGCTGTTTTTT.

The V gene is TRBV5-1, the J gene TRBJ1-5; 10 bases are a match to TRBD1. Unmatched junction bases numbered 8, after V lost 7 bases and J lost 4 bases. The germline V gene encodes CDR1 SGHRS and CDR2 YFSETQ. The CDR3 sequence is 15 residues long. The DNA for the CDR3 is TGCGCCAGCGCGGCGACAGGGGGCATTAATCAGCCCCAGCATTTT. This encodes CASAATGGINQPQHF.

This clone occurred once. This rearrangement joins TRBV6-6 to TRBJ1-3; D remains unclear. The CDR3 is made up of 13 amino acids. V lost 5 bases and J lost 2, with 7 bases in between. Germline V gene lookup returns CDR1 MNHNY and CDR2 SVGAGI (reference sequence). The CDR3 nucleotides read TGTGCCAGCAGTATCAGTCCTGGAAACACCATATATTTT. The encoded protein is CASSISPGNTIYF.

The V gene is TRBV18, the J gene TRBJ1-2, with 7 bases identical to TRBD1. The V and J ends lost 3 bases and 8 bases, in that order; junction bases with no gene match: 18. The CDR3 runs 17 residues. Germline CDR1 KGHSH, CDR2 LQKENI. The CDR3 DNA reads TGTGCCAGCTCACCCGTGGCTATTACCGGGACAGCTCGCGGCTACACCTTC. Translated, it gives CASSPVAITGTARGYTF.

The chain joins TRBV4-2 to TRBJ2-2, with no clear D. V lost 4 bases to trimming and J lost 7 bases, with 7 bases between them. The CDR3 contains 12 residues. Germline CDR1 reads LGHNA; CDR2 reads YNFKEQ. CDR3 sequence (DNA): TGTGCCAGCAGCCTGGGCAGCGGGGAGCTGTTTTTT. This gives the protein CASSLGSGELFF.